The rows below give T cell receptor beta chains drawn from one sample of a study of blood T cell repertoires in COVID-19. Using immunoSEQ multiplex PCR, the repertoire was profiled, and TCRdb retains in-frame clones only, with some absent. The table records about 72,000 clones, 85% to 90% of them present only once. What was sequenced was peripheral blood. The receptors were gathered from a man aged 65 to 79 with active or convalescent COVID-19. CDR3s leave out the opening cysteine and the closing phenylalanine or tryptophan.

j_call,v_call,cdr3_aa
TRBJ1-5,TRBV7-2,ASSPEGGNQPQH
TRBJ1-1,TRBV2,ASSVTEGNTEAF
TRBJ1-1,TRBV10-3,AISGQGDTEAF
TRBJ1-1,TRBV18,ASSPGGNPEAF
TRBJ2-1,TRBV6-5,ASRNRAEQF
TRBJ1-5,TRBV11-2,ASSFSSNQPQH
TRBJ1-1,TRBV12-3/TRBV12-4,ASSYGQGALAF
TRBJ2-1,TRBV19,ASSIGPLAGVFNEQF
TRBJ1-3,TRBV5-6,ASSKKDRNLSGNTIY
TRBJ2-1,TRBV7-6,ASSVRRTSGTSYNEQF
TRBJ2-5,TRBV19,ASSAGTSGQETQY
TRBJ1-1,TRBV5-4,ASSLATYGYNTEAF
TRBJ1-5,TRBV6-5,ASTQGSGQPQH
TRBJ1-1,TRBV4-2,ASSPPDRGGTEAF
TRBJ1-5,TRBV28,ASRDRGSNQPQH
TRBJ1-5,TRBV10-3,AISYSPRQEPQH
TRBJ1-1,TRBV12-3/TRBV12-4,ASSLVSQRGAF
TRBJ1-1,TRBV10-3,AISETDRAAF
TRBJ2-3,TRBV7-6,ASSLSPPTDTQY
TRBJ2-3,TRBV11-1,ASSLYGREGGTQY
TRBJ1-2,TRBV27,ASSKRTGEHGYT
TRBJ2-7,TRBV19,ASSMTSGTSYEQY
TRBJ2-2,TRBV9,ASSVGGEATGELF
TRBJ1-4,TRBV28,ASSSLGVNEKLF
TRBJ2-5,TRBV3-1/TRBV3-2,ASSLRGAQETQY
TRBJ1-1,TRBV6-5,ASRPGQQNTEAF
TRBJ2-1,TRBV4-1,ASSQLAGRKQF
TRBJ2-2,TRBV5-6,ASSLYSSTGELF